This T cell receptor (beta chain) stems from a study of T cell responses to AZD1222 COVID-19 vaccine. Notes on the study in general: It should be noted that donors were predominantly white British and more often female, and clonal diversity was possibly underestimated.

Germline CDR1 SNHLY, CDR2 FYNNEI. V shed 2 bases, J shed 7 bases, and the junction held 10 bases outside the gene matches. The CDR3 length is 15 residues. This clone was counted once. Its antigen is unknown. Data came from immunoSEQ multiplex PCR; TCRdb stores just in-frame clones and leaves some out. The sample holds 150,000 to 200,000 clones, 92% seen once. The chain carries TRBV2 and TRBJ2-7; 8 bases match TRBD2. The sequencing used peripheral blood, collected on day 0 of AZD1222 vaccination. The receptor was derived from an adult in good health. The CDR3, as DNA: TGTGCCAGCAGTGAAACAACGGGGGGGCCCAGGGAGCAGTACTTC. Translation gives CASSETTGGPREQYF. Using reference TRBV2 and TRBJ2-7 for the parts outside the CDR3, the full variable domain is EPEVTQTPSHQVTQMGQEVILRCVPISNHLYFYWYRQILGQKVEFLVSFYNNEISEKSEIFDDQFSVERPDGSNFTLKIRSTKLEDSAMYFCASSETTGGPREQYFGPGTRLTVT.